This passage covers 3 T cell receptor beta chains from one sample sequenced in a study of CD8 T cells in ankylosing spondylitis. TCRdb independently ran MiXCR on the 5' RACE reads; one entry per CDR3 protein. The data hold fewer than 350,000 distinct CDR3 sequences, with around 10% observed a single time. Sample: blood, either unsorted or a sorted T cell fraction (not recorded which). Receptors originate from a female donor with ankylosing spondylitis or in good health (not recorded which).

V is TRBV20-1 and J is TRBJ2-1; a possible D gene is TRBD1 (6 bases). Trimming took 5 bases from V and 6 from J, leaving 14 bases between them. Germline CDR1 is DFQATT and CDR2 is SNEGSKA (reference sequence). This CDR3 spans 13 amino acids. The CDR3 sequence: CSASYTGINEQFF. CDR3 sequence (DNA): TGCAGTGCTTCCTACACAGGGATCAATGAGCAGTTCTTC.

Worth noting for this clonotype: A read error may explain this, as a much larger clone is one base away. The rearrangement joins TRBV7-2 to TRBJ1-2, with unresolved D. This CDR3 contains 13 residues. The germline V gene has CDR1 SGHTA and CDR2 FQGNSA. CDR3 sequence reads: CASSPAPLYGYAF. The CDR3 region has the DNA TGTGCCAGCAGTCCAGCCCCCCTCTATGGCTACGCCTTC.

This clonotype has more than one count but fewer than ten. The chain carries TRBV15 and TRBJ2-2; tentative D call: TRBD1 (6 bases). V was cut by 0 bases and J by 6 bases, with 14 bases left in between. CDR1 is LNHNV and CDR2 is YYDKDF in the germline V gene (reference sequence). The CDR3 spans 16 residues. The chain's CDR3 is CATSREGGDSAGELFF. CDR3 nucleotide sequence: TGTGCCACCAGCAGAGAAGGGGGAGACAGTGCCGGGGAGCTGTTTTTT.